The 9 T cell receptor beta chains reported below all come from one sample, sequenced in a study of beta chain features in type 1 diabetes. The study reverse transcribed the entire isolated RNA, so it sequenced expressed TCRB transcripts. TCRdb's table, derived via immunoSEQ multiplex PCR, lists solely in-frame clones and lacks some. The repertoire holds 810,000 or so clones, with 15% to 20% as singletons. Sequencing was performed on naive CD4+ T cells from blood. All receptors derive from a woman aged 18-30 years in good health.

V gene TRBV9 combines with J gene TRBJ2-5; D tentatively reads TRBD1 or TRBD2 (5 bases each). Looked up from germline, CDR1 is SGDLS and CDR2 is YYNGEE. This CDR3 has 16 residues. V shed 0 bases and J shed 2 bases, with 14 bases lying between them. Here the CDR3 reads CASSVERGLRQETQYF. CDR3 nucleotide sequence: TGTGCCAGCAGCGTAGAGAGGGGTTTACGGCAAGAGACCCAGTACTTC.

This clone was found a few times. Other DNA sequences in the sample encode the same CDR3. The rearrangement joins TRBV18 to TRBJ2-7, with TRBD1 identical over 7 bases. Per germline, CDR1 KGHSH and CDR2 LQKENI. The CDR3 is 14 amino acids. V was clipped by 3 bases and J by 1 base; unmatched bases: 3. CDR3 sequence: CASSPGQRSYEQYF. The CDR3 DNA reads as TGTGCCAGCTCACCGGGACAGAGATCCTACGAGCAGTACTTC.

The chain carries TRBV27 and TRBJ2-3; possibly TRBD1 for D (6 bases). The CDR3 sequence is 15 residues long. Germline V lookup: CDR1 MNHEY, CDR2 SMNVEV (reference sequence). V was cut by 5 bases and J by 2 bases, with 14 bases left in between. Here the CDR3 DNA reads TGTGCCAGCAGTCCCATGACAGGTCCCACAGATACGCAGTATTTT. It is translated as CASSPMTGPTDTQYF.

This clone was seen more than once but under ten times. The chain recombines TRBV28 with TRBJ1-2, with D possibly matching TRBD1 (5 bases). There are 12 residues in the CDR3. V was trimmed by 5 bases and J by 4 bases, leaving 8 bases between them. Looked up from germline, CDR1 is MDHEN and CDR2 is SYDVKM. In nucleotides, the CDR3 is TGTGCCAGCAGTCCCCAGGGCTATGGCTACACCTTC. Protein: CASSPQGYGYTF.

The genes are TRBV7-3 and TRBJ1-2; the D gene is possibly TRBD1 (6 bases). This CDR3 contains 15 residues. Germline assignment: CDR1 SGHTA and CDR2 FQGTGA. The germline V and J ends were trimmed by 5 bases and 2 bases, with 15 bases remaining between them. This CDR3 is CASSPEWTVNYGYTF. Here the CDR3 DNA reads TGTGCCAGCAGCCCTGAATGGACAGTAAACTATGGCTACACCTTC.

This chain uses TRBV6-6 with TRBJ2-1; 11 bases match TRBD2. Trimming removed 5 bases from V and 9 bases from J; junction bases left unmatched: 9. CDR1 is MNHNY, CDR2 SVGAGI, per germline (reference sequence). The CDR3 contains 15 residues. CDR3 in amino acids: CASSQLAGEYGEQFF. In DNA, the CDR3 is TGTGCCAGCAGTCAACTAGCGGGAGAGTACGGTGAGCAGTTCTTC.

The genes are TRBV7-9 and TRBJ2-1; the match to TRBD2 covers 10 bases. The V gene's germline CDR1 is SEHNR and CDR2 FQNEAQ (reference sequence). V was pared by 1 base and J by 5 bases, with 2 bases of the junction left unmatched. This CDR3 spans 15 amino acids. The chain's CDR3 is CASSLDLAGDNEQFF. CDR3 nucleotide sequence: TGTGCCAGCAGCTTAGATCTAGCGGGGGACAATGAGCAGTTCTTC.

J is TRBJ2-1 and V is TRBV4-3, with D perhaps matching TRBD2 (5 bases). The CDR3 spans 16 residues. The V gene lost 6 bases and the J gene lost 7 bases, with 22 bases spanning the gap. Per the germline V gene, CDR1 is LGHNA and CDR2 is YSLEER. The CDR3 loop reads CASRHTMGPSGNEQFF. In nucleotides, the CDR3 is TGCGCCAGCAGACATACAATGGGTCCTTCGGGGAATGAGCAGTTCTTC.

This clone was counted a few times. The chain combines TRBV7-8 with TRBJ2-7; D remains unclear. V lost 5 bases, J lost 0 bases, and 14 bases lay in between. Germline V gives CDR1 SGHVS, CDR2 FQNEAQ. The CDR3 consists of 15 residues. In nucleotides, the CDR3 is TGTGCCAGCAGCCCATTCAGGAGTCGCTCCTACGAGCAGTACTTC. Residues: CASSPFRSRSYEQYF.